These T cell receptor beta chains were read from a single sample in a study of T cell responses to AZD1222 COVID-19 vaccine. TCRdb's copy holds only in-frame clones and misses some; the assay was immunoSEQ multiplex PCR. The sample carries about 180,000 clones, approximately 94% recorded once. Sequencing was performed on peripheral blood, taken 28 days after the second AZD1222 dose. These receptors were collected from an adult who received the AZD1222 COVID-19 vaccine. Both conserved end residues are trimmed from each CDR3.

CDR3: ASRFPCSANQPQH
J: TRBJ1-5
V: TRBV12-2

CDR3: ASSLLQGAAGNTIY
J: TRBJ1-3
V: TRBV5-1

CDR3: ASTGYWDQPQH
J: TRBJ1-5
V: TRBV28

CDR3: ASSAGLNQPQH
J: TRBJ1-5
V: TRBV10-2

CDR3: ASSPRISGDYGYT
J: TRBJ1-2
V: TRBV28

CDR3: ASRLGTLPYEQY
J: TRBJ2-7
V: TRBV10-2

CDR3: ASSIESTGKAEAF
J: TRBJ1-1
V: TRBV19

CDR3: ASGPPLAAF
J: TRBJ1-1
V: TRBV28

CDR3: ASSPWGNEAF
J: TRBJ1-1
V: TRBV18

CDR3: ASSYRTRRSEAF
J: TRBJ1-1
V: TRBV6-5